This TCR beta chain was captured in a study of cytomegalovirus exposure and HLA in healthy donors. Germline CDR1 reads SEHNR; CDR2 reads FQNEAQ (reference sequence). The CDR3 totals 13 residues. V was pared by 4 bases and J by 9 bases, with 5 bases of the junction left unmatched. Measured with immunoSEQ multiplex PCR; TCRdb has only the in-frame clones, and not every one. The table shows about 170,000 clones, with over 85% occurring only once. The source material was PBMCs. The chain combines TRBV7-9 with TRBJ2-1; 8 nucleotides line up with TRBD1. The sequence was collected from a young woman in good health and CMV-seropositive. The CDR3 spells CASSSAGGGEQFF. The CDR3, as DNA: TGTGCCAGCAGCTCAGCAGGGGGCGGTGAGCAGTTCTTC.